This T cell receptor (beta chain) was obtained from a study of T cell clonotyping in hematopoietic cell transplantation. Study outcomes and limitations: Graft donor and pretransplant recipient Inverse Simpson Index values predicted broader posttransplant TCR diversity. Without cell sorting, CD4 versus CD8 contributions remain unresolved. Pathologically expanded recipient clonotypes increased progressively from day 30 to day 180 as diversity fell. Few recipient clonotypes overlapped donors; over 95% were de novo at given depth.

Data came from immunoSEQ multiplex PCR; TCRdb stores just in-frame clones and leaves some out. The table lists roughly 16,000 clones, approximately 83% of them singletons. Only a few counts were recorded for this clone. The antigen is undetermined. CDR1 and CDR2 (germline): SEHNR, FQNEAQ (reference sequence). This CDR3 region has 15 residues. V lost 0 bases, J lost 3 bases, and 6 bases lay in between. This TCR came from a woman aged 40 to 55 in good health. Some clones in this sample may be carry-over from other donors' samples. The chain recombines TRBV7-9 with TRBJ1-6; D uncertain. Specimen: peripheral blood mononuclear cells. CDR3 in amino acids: CASSLAAGYNSPLHF. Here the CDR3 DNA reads TGTGCCAGCAGCTTAGCGGCGGGCTATAATTCACCCCTCCACTTT.